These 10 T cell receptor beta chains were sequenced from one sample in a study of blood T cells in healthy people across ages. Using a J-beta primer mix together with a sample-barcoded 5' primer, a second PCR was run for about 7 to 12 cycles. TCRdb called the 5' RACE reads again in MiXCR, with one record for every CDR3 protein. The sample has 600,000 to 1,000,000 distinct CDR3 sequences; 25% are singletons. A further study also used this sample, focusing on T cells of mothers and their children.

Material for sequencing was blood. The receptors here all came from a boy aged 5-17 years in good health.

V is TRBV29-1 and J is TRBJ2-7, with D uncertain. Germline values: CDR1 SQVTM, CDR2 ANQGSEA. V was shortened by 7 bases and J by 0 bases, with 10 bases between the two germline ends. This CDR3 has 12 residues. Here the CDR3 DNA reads TGCAGCGCCTGGGCCGACTCCTACGAGCAGTACTTC. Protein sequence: CSAWADSYEQYF.

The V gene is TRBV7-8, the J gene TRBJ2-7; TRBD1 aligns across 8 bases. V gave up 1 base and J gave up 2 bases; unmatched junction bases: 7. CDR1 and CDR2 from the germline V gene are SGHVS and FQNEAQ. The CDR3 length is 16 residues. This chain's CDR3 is CASSLGQGSRTYEQYF. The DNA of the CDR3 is TGTGCCAGCAGCTTAGGACAGGGGTCTCGAACCTACGAGCAGTACTTC.

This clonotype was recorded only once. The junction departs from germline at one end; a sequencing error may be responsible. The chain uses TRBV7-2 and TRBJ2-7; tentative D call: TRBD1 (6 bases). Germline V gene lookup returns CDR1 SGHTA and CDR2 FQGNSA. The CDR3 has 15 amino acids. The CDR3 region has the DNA TGCGCCAGCAGCTTAGAGGCAGGGGACGGGTACGAGCAGTACTTC. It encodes CASSLEAGDGYEQYF.

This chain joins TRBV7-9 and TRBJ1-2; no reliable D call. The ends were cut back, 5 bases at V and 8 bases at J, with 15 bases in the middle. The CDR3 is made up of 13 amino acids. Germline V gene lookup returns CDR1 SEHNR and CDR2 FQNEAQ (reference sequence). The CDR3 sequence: CASSPGPLEGYTF. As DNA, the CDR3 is TGTGCCAGCAGCCCCGGGCCATTGGAGGGCTACACCTTC.

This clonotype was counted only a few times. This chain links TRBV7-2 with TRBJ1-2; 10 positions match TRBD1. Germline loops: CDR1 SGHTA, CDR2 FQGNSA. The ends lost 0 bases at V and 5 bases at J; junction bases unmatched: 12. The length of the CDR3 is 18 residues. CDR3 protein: CASSLAPDRGRRSYGYTF. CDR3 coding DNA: TGTGCCAGCAGCTTAGCCCCCGACAGGGGGCGCAGGAGTTATGGCTACACCTTC.

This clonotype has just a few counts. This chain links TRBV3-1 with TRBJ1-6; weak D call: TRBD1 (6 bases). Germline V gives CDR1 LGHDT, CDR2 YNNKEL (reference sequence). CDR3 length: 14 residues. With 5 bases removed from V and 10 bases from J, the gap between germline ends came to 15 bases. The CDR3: CASSDLGAGSPLHF. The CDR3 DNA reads TGTGCCAGCAGCGATTTGGGGGCCGGGTCACCCCTCCACTTT.

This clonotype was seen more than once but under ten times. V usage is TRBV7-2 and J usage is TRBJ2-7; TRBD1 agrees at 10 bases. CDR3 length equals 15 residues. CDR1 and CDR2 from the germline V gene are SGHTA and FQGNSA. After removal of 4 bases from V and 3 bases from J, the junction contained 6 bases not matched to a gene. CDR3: CASSSLTGGLYEQYF. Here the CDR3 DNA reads TGTGCCAGCAGCTCCTTGACAGGGGGCCTCTACGAGCAGTACTTC. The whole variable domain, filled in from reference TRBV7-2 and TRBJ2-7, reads GAGVSQSPSNKVTEKGKDVELRCDPISGHTALYWYRQSLGQGLEFLIYFQGNSAPDKSGLPSDRFSAERTGGSVSTLTIQRTQQEDSAVYLCASSSLTGGLYEQYFGPGTRLTVT.

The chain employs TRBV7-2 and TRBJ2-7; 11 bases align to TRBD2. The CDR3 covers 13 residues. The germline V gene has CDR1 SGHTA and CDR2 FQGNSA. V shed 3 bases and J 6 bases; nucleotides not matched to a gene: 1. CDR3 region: CASSLGTSGEQYF. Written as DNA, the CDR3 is TGTGCCAGCAGCTTGGGGACTAGCGGCGAGCAGTACTTC.

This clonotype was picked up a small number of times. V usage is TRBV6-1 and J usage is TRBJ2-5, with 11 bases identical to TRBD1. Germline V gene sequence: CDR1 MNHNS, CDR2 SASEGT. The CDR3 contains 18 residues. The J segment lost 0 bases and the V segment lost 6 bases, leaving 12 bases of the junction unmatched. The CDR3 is CASSFRTGGFGNQETQYF. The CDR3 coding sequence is TGTGCCAGCAGCTTTCGGACAGGGGGCTTCGGGAACCAAGAGACCCAGTACTTC.

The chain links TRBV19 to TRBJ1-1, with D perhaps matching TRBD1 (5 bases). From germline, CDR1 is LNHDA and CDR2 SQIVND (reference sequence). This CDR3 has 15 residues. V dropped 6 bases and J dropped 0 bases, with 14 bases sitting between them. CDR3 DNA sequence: TGTGCCAGTAGAGTGGGGCCTCATATGAACACTGAAGCTTTCTTT. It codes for CASRVGPHMNTEAFF.